This is a list of T cell receptor beta chains from one sample in a study of blood T cell repertoires in COVID-19. TCRdb's table, derived via immunoSEQ multiplex PCR, lists solely in-frame clones and lacks some. The sample yields approximately 280,000 clones, around nine tenths seen once. Sequences were obtained from peripheral blood. These receptors were taken from a man aged 50 or older with acute or convalescent COVID-19. CDR3s include the opening cysteine and the closing phenylalanine or tryptophan. Fields, in order: D gene, V gene, J gene, clone size, CDR3 DNA, CDR3 protein. A D gene is named only where the DNA matches it firmly. Size tells how often a clone was seen (once, few, many) or the class of an expanded clone, and some rows leave it out.

d_gene: TRBD1; v_gene: TRBV6-5; j_gene: TRBJ1-2; abundance: -; CDR3nt: TGTGCCAGCAGCCTCCGGGACAGGGGAGGAGGCTACACCTTC; CDR3aa: CASSLRDRGGGYTF
d_gene: TRBD1; v_gene: TRBV3-1/TRBV3-2; j_gene: TRBJ1-2; abundance: -; CDR3nt: TGTGCCAGCAGCCAAACAGGGGGATCTGACTATGGCTACACCTTC; CDR3aa: CASSQTGGSDYGYTF
d_gene: -; v_gene: TRBV6-5; j_gene: TRBJ2-7; abundance: -; CDR3nt: TGTGCCAGCAGTTACCAGGTGGTCCGAATATACGAGCAGTACTTC; CDR3aa: CASSYQVVRIYEQYF
d_gene: TRBD1; v_gene: TRBV18; j_gene: TRBJ1-1; abundance: -; CDR3nt: TGTGCCAGCTCACAGGACAGGACCTCGGAAGCTTTCTTT; CDR3aa: CASSQDRTSEAFF
d_gene: TRBD2; v_gene: TRBV6-4; j_gene: TRBJ2-1; abundance: -; CDR3nt: TGTGCCAGCAGTGAGATGGGCGCGGGGGGCCGCCCCTACAATGAGCAGTTCTTC; CDR3aa: CASSEMGAGGRPYNEQFF
d_gene: -; v_gene: TRBV10-1; j_gene: TRBJ1-1; abundance: -; CDR3nt: -; CDR3aa: CACYSCTEAFF
d_gene: -; v_gene: TRBV27; j_gene: TRBJ1-6; abundance: -; CDR3nt: TGTGCCAGCAGCAGGACAGAGGGCGTCCCCTATAATTCACCCCTCCACTTT; CDR3aa: CASSRTEGVPYNSPLHF
d_gene: -; v_gene: TRBV11-2; j_gene: TRBJ1-6; abundance: -; CDR3nt: TGTGCCAGCAGCCTACCCTCGGGTCCGCCCCTCCACTTT; CDR3aa: CASSLPSGPPLHF
d_gene: -; v_gene: TRBV30; j_gene: TRBJ2-4; abundance: -; CDR3nt: TGTGCCTGGAGTGTCGGGGTCGCTCCCAAAAACATTCAGTACTTC; CDR3aa: CAWSVGVAPKNIQYF
d_gene: -; v_gene: TRBV5-1; j_gene: TRBJ1-2; abundance: -; CDR3nt: TGCGCCAGCAGCCGATCGACAGCCGATTATGGCTACACCTTC; CDR3aa: CASSRSTADYGYTF
d_gene: -; v_gene: TRBV5-4; j_gene: TRBJ1-3; abundance: -; CDR3nt: TGTGCCAGCAGCTCCGGGAGCCCCTCTGGAAACACCATATATTTT; CDR3aa: CASSSGSPSGNTIYF
d_gene: -; v_gene: TRBV6-5; j_gene: TRBJ1-2; abundance: -; CDR3nt: TGTGCCAGCGGGAGAGCACAGCTTCTATATGGCTACACCTTC; CDR3aa: CASGRAQLLYGYTF
d_gene: -; v_gene: TRBV10-3; j_gene: TRBJ2-7; abundance: -; CDR3nt: TGTGCCATCAGTGAGTCGCAGGCCCTCGGCGAGCAGTACTTC; CDR3aa: CAISESQALGEQYF
d_gene: TRBD1; v_gene: TRBV5-1; j_gene: TRBJ1-1; abundance: -; CDR3nt: TGCGCCAGCAGCTTGGGACAGGGCTACACTGAAGCTTTCTTT; CDR3aa: CASSLGQGYTEAFF
d_gene: TRBD1; v_gene: TRBV7-3; j_gene: TRBJ1-2; abundance: few; CDR3nt: TGTGCCAGCAGCCCGGGACAGGGGACGTATGGCTACACCTTC; CDR3aa: CASSPGQGTYGYTF
d_gene: -; v_gene: TRBV3-1/TRBV3-2; j_gene: TRBJ2-2; abundance: -; CDR3nt: TGTGCCAGCAGCTCTACCGGGGAGCTGTTTTTT; CDR3aa: CASSSTGELFF
d_gene: -; v_gene: TRBV11-3; j_gene: TRBJ2-3; abundance: -; CDR3nt: TGTGCCAGCAGCGCGGGGACAGCCCCTAGCACAGATACGCAGTATTTT; CDR3aa: CASSAGTAPSTDTQYF
d_gene: -; v_gene: TRBV2; j_gene: TRBJ2-3; abundance: -; CDR3nt: TGTGCCACCCTAGCAGATACGCAGTATTTT; CDR3aa: CATLADTQYF
d_gene: TRBD1; v_gene: TRBV5-1; j_gene: TRBJ1-1; abundance: -; CDR3nt: TGCGCCAGCAGCTTCCGGGACAGGGATGGTAGGGACACTGAAGCTTTCTTT; CDR3aa: CASSFRDRDGRDTEAFF
d_gene: TRBD1; v_gene: TRBV6-2/TRBV6-3; j_gene: TRBJ2-7; abundance: -; CDR3nt: TGTGCCAGCAGCCTCAGGGGACAGTCGCCCGAGCAGTACTTC; CDR3aa: CASSLRGQSPEQYF
d_gene: TRBD1; v_gene: TRBV6-5; j_gene: TRBJ1-2; abundance: -; CDR3nt: TGTGCCAGCAGTAACAGGGGTAGCGGCTACACCTTC; CDR3aa: CASSNRGSGYTF
d_gene: -; v_gene: TRBV11-2; j_gene: TRBJ1-3; abundance: -; CDR3nt: TGTGCCAGCTCCTTCAGCTCCGGGGGAAACACCATATATTTT; CDR3aa: CASSFSSGGNTIYF
d_gene: TRBD1; v_gene: TRBV5-8; j_gene: TRBJ1-4; abundance: -; CDR3nt: TGTGCCAGCAGCCGGGGGACAGGGGCCATCGATGAAAAACTGTTTTTT; CDR3aa: CASSRGTGAIDEKLFF
d_gene: TRBD1; v_gene: TRBV6-5; j_gene: TRBJ2-1; abundance: -; CDR3nt: TGTGCCAGCATGGACAGGGGGCGATACAATGAGCAGTTCTTC; CDR3aa: CASMDRGRYNEQFF
d_gene: TRBD2; v_gene: TRBV5-1; j_gene: TRBJ2-1; abundance: -; CDR3nt: TGCGCCAGCGGCGGACTAGCGGGCTCTTCCTACAATGAGCAGTTCTTC; CDR3aa: CASGGLAGSSYNEQFF
d_gene: -; v_gene: TRBV5-1; j_gene: TRBJ2-5; abundance: -; CDR3nt: TGCGCCAGCAGCTTGAGTAGCTTAGAGACCCAGTACTTC; CDR3aa: CASSLSSLETQYF
d_gene: -; v_gene: TRBV5-1; j_gene: TRBJ1-4; abundance: few; CDR3nt: TGCGCCAGCAGCTTGGAAGTCGGGGTCGGGGAAAAACTGTTTTTT; CDR3aa: CASSLEVGVGEKLFF
d_gene: -; v_gene: TRBV5-1; j_gene: TRBJ2-5; abundance: -; CDR3nt: TGCGCCAGCAGCGGCGGGTGGGAGGAAGAGACCCAGTACTTC; CDR3aa: CASSGGWEEETQYF
d_gene: -; v_gene: TRBV6-4; j_gene: TRBJ1-2; abundance: once; CDR3nt: TGTGCCACCTGGGAGGCAGCTTATGGCTACACCTTC; CDR3aa: CATWEAAYGYTF
d_gene: -; v_gene: TRBV27; j_gene: TRBJ1-2; abundance: -; CDR3nt: TGTGCCAGCAGTCCCCGAGGATACTATGGCTACACCTTC; CDR3aa: CASSPRGYYGYTF
d_gene: TRBD1; v_gene: TRBV25-1; j_gene: TRBJ1-1; abundance: -; CDR3nt: TGTGCCAGCTCGGGGACAGGGGGCACTGAAGCTTTCTTT; CDR3aa: CASSGTGGTEAFF
d_gene: -; v_gene: TRBV6-2/TRBV6-3; j_gene: TRBJ2-7; abundance: -; CDR3nt: TGTGCCAGCAGTTACGGAGATCCACTAGCCCGCCGGGACTACGAGCAGTACTTC; CDR3aa: CASSYGDPLARRDYEQYF
d_gene: -; v_gene: TRBV18; j_gene: TRBJ1-1; abundance: -; CDR3nt: TGTGCCAGCTCACCAGCGACTGAAGCTTTCTTT; CDR3aa: CASSPATEAFF